This T cell receptor (beta chain) was found in a study of PD-1 blockade in classical Hodgkin lymphoma. The time point: newly diagnosed, previously untreated cHL patient sample. CD4+ T cells were purified from thawed PBMCs by negative selection. Comparison samples consisted of PBMCs from newly diagnosed, untreated classical Hodgkin lymphoma. TCRdb keeps only in-frame clones here, not all; method: immunoSEQ multiplex PCR. The sample carries approximately 25,000 clones, about 90% recorded once. Broader study findings: Possibly reflecting disease activity or prior therapy, repertoire differences have causes that remain undefined. Baseline TCR diversity was reportedly lower in newly diagnosed patients than in healthy donors. It was reported as lower still in relapsed/refractory patients.

Trimming stripped 2 bases from V and 0 bases from J, with 17 bases between. The V gene's germline CDR1 is SGHRS and CDR2 YFSETQ. CDR3 length equals 18 residues. Details on this clone: Its antigen is currently unknown.

The receptor was derived from a human donor with classical Hodgkin lymphoma. The specimen sequenced was CD4+ T cells from blood. The chain couples TRBV5-1 to TRBJ2-2; D may be TRBD1 (6 bases). CDR3 nucleotides: TGCGCCAGCAGCTTACTAGGATCGGGACACCCGAACACCGGGGAGCTGTTTTTT. Its translation: CASSLLGSGHPNTGELFF.